Listed below are T cell receptor beta chains from one sample, sequenced in a study of shared clonotypes between healthy human individuals. TCRdb keeps only in-frame clones here, not all; method: immunoSEQ multiplex PCR. The sample consists of about 660,000 clones, roughly 70% of them appearing once. Sequenced: memory CD4+ T cells sorted from blood. The receptors were sampled from a woman aged 25 to 39 in good health. The CDR3 runs from the conserved cysteine through the conserved F or W. A D gene is named only where the DNA matches it firmly. Not all rows give a size; the values are once, few, many and, for expanded clones, a class.

V	D	size	J	DNA	CDR3
TRBV9	NA	NA	TRBJ1-3	TGTGCCAGCAGCCCCTTAGGACCGATCTCTGGAAACACCATATATTTT	CASSPLGPISGNTIYF
TRBV5-1	TRBD1	many	TRBJ2-7	TGCGCCAGCAGCTTTCAGCAGGGGGCTTCATACGAGCAGTACTTC	CASSFQQGASYEQYF
TRBV7-3	TRBD1	NA	TRBJ2-2	TGTGCCAGCAGCTTATTTGGGACAGGGAACACCGGGGAGCTGTTTTTT	CASSLFGTGNTGELFF
TRBV30	NA	NA	TRBJ2-3	TGTGCCTCGTTGGATAGAAATACGCAGTATTTT	CASLDRNTQYF
TRBV19	TRBD1	NA	TRBJ1-2	TGTGCCAGTAGTAGACCCGAGACAGGGACTAACTATGGCTACACCTTC	CASSRPETGTNYGYTF
TRBV6-6	TRBD1	NA	TRBJ2-2	TGTGCCAGCACCTACCAGGGGGACACCGGGGAGCTGTTTTTT	CASTYQGDTGELFF
TRBV5-1	TRBD2	NA	TRBJ2-2	TGCGCCAGCAGCCACGGACTAGCGCTCACCTCGAACACCGGGGAGCTGTTTTTT	CASSHGLALTSNTGELFF
TRBV28	TRBD2	NA	TRBJ2-7	TGTGCCAGCAGTTTTGGGCTAGCGGGTGAGAGCTCCTACGAGCAGTACTTC	CASSFGLAGESSYEQYF
TRBV28	NA	NA	TRBJ1-5	TGTGCCAGCAGAGCTCCCGTGTACAGGAATGGGAGGCAGCCCCAGCATTTT	CASRAPVYRNGRQPQHF
TRBV30	NA	NA	TRBJ2-3	TGTGCCTGGAGCGTGGGTGGGGGTATTCGTACAGATACGCAGTATTTT	CAWSVGGGIRTDTQYF
TRBV6-5	NA	NA	TRBJ2-3	TGTGCCAGCAGGAAGTGGCTGAACACAGATACGCAGTATTTT	CASRKWLNTDTQYF
TRBV2	NA	NA	TRBJ1-2	TGTGCCAGCAGTGAAGTGGCAGCCCTGGCCTATGGCTACACCTTC	CASSEVAALAYGYTF
TRBV19	NA	NA	TRBJ1-5	TGTGCCAGTAGTAGGGGGCCAGCGGTACAACACGATTTGGACCCGAGATGTAGCAATCAGCCCCAGCATTTT	CASSRGPAVQHDLDPRCSNQPQHF
TRBV28	NA	NA	TRBJ1-5	TGTGCCAGCAGTGGGACGAGGACCGTGAGGTATCAGCCCCAGCATTTT	CASSGTRTVRYQPQHF
TRBV29-1	NA	NA	TRBJ1-3	TGCAGCGTTCAGGGCTCTGGAAACACCATATATTTT	CSVQGSGNTIYF
TRBV27	NA	NA	TRBJ1-1	TGTGCCAGCAGTTTACGGCGGAACACTGAAGCTTTCTTT	CASSLRRNTEAFF
TRBV28	NA	NA	TRBJ1-5	TGTGCCAGCAGTTTATATATTCCGGGTGACCAGCCCCAGCATTTT	CASSLYIPGDQPQHF
TRBV28	NA	NA	TRBJ1-2	TGTGCCAGCAGTTCACAGGGACGGGTCTTTGGCTACACCTTC	CASSSQGRVFGYTF
TRBV5-1	TRBD2	NA	TRBJ2-7	TGCGCCAGCAGAGCTGGGACTAGCCTTGACGAGCAGTACTTC	CASRAGTSLDEQYF
TRBV6-5	TRBD2	NA	TRBJ2-1	TGTGCCAGCAGTATGACTAGCGGGAGTTACAATGAGCAGTTCTTC	CASSMTSGSYNEQFF
TRBV6-6	NA	few	TRBJ2-7	TGTGCCAGCAGTTACTCAGAGGTATCGGAGCAGTACTTC	CASSYSEVSEQYF
TRBV19	TRBD1	NA	TRBJ1-2	TGTGCCAGTAAAAGAACTCCGGGACAGGAAAACTATGGCTACACCTTC	CASKRTPGQENYGYTF
TRBV27	NA	once	TRBJ2-7	TGTGCCAGCAGTTTATTTGGAGGGCCGGGTTACGAGCAGTACTTC	CASSLFGGPGYEQYF
TRBV11-3	TRBD2	NA	TRBJ2-1	TGTGCCAGCAGCACCGGACTAGCGTACAATGAGCAGTTCTTC	CASSTGLAYNEQFF
TRBV5-4	TRBD1	NA	TRBJ2-7	TGTGCCAGCAGGTTGGGACAGGGGCGCATCCACGAGCAGTACTTC	CASRLGQGRIHEQYF
TRBV5-6	TRBD2	NA	TRBJ2-1	TGTGCCAGCAGCTCAATGGGACTAGCGGGAGCGGGGTTGTTGGGTGAGCAGTTCTTC	CASSSMGLAGAGLLGEQFF
TRBV9	NA	NA	TRBJ2-5	TGTGCCAGCAGCGTTATCGGCGGGACCCAAGAGACCCAGTACTTC	CASSVIGGTQETQYF
TRBV27	TRBD2	NA	TRBJ2-3	TGTGCCAGCAGTTTCTGGCTAGCGGGAGCAGATACGCAGTATTTT	CASSFWLAGADTQYF
TRBV19	NA	NA	TRBJ1-4	TGTGCCAGTAGTCCCCGGACCCTTTTACCGGGGATAAATAAGAAGGAAAAACTGTTTTTT	CASSPRTLLPGINKKEKLFF
TRBV4-1	NA	NA	TRBJ2-1	TGCGCCAGCAGCCAAGGGGTATTAGCGAGCTCCTACAATGAGCAGTTCTTC	CASSQGVLASSYNEQFF
TRBV28	TRBD1	NA	TRBJ2-7	TGTGCCAGCAGTTTCTTGACGACAGGGGGAACCTACGAGCAGTACTTC	CASSFLTTGGTYEQYF
TRBV11-2	NA	NA	TRBJ1-2	TGTGCCAGCAGATCCGTCGCAAGGTCTAACTATGGCTACACCTTC	CASRSVARSNYGYTF